This T cell receptor beta chain was captured by sequencing in a study of regulatory T cells in long-lasting Graves disease. As to time point: newly diagnosed GD, antithyroid drugs for less than 3 months. Extracted PBMC RNA gave rise to the TCR library. Combining iRepertoire HTBI primers with Arm-PCR of CDR3 regions, the authors built TCR beta libraries. TCRdb redid the calling of the multiplex PCR reads with MiXCR, one entry per CDR3 protein. The sample has hundreds of thousands of distinct CDR3 sequences; around 16% are singletons. This clonotype was detected ten times or more. Its antigen is unknown. Study outcomes and limitations: Persistent disease favored TRBV28, TRBJ1-2 and TRBJ2-5. Persistent Graves' patients showed less TCR diversity than newly diagnosed ones.

The CDR3 has 14 amino acids. The germline gives CDR1 LGHNA, CDR2 YNFKEQ. V was clipped by 4 bases and J by 3 bases, with 10 bases between them. In addition, the sample was reused for a study of T cells in Graves' hyperthyroidism and ophthalmopathy. As that report states: Diagnostic decisions used clinical symptoms, serum thyroxine and TRAb, thyroid ultrasound and orbital computed tomography.

The chain joins TRBV4-2 to TRBJ1-5, with D possibly being TRBD1 (6 bases). The material sequenced was peripheral blood mononuclear cells (PBMCs), taken at new diagnosis, from a patient treated with antithyroid drugs. The sequence derives from a woman in her forties or fifties with Graves disease. The CDR3 here is CASSPTGPNQPQHF. Here the CDR3 DNA reads TGTGCCAGCAGCCCTACAGGGCCCAATCAGCCCCAGCATTTT.